Reported below is one T cell receptor (beta chain). This receptor's antigen is unknown. Base qualities are not at hand, and no much larger clone is one base apart. The immunoSEQ Assay, a bias-controlled multiplex PCR, was used to amplify TCRbeta CDR3 regions from genomic DNA. In the original analysis: Nucleated cell counts per sample were estimated from amplification of reference gene primers within the assay. To quantify the absolute abundance of each unique TCRbeta CDR3 rearrangement, sequence reads were collapsed and filtered. For each sample, productive Simpson clonality was calculated as the square root of Simpson's diversity index across productive rearrangements. Not all clones reach the TCRdb copy of this immuneACCESS table, which keeps in-frame sequences only. Checked studies attribute under half of the gap to unresolved V genes and leave the rest unexplained. The DNA was the basis for D and trimming; V, J and clone size are from that table. A total of about 180,000 clones appear in this sample, roughly 86% of them only once. Of the sample, 2.9% falls within the top ten clones.

The data stem from a study of blood T cell repertoires in COVID-19 (TCRdb year 2020). With regard to the full study: Samples from collaborators originated in the United States, Italy and Spain and spanned both the acute and convalescent phases of COVID-19. The material from the prospective study consisted of cDNA or gDNA derived from T cells, B-cell-depleted T cells, or PBMCs. Nearly every sample came with metadata listing a de-identified subject ID, COVID-19 status, age in years and sex. Samples came from the ongoing ImmuneRACE study (first 160 participants) plus 1,254 subjects from 6 global collaborators. Deeply sampled blood TCRbeta repertoires from subjects exposed to, actively infected with, or recovered from COVID-19 were included in the dataset. The repertoires were released in a freely available public database intended as a resource for research on the immune response to SARS-CoV-2. Where available, HLA class I and class II types were taken from metadata supplied by the sample provider and were not determined by assay-based typing.

Overall study results and their limits: The amount of clinical and demographic metadata varied by source and participant and was provided uncurated.

Each collaborating institution followed its own protocols to collect whole blood in K2EDTA tubes. For TCRbeta analysis, collaborators shipped samples as frozen whole blood, isolated PBMCs, or DNA extracted from either of those sample types. The TCR sequence derives from a woman aged 30 to 39 with active or convalescent COVID-19. The sample consisted of peripheral blood.

The CDR3 region has the sequence CASLFPGPNQPQHF. The nucleotide sequence reads TGTGCCAGCCTATTCCCAGGGCCCAATCAGCCCCAGCATTTT. Recombination connected TRBV28 to TRBJ1-5, and possibly TRBD1, on 5 matching bases. Measured from the cysteine to the phenylalanine, the CDR3 is 14 residues long. This entry keeps only the CDR3 DNA: 42 bases, framed from base 1. Looking up the germline V gene yields CDR1 MDHEN and CDR2 SYDVKM. V is pared back by 8 bases and J by 3 bases, with 14 bases lying between the germline termini. Reference TRBV28 and TRBJ1-5 proteins supply the regions before and after the CDR3; the full variable domain is: DVKVTQSSRYLVKRTGEKVFLECVQDMDHENMFWYRQDPGLGLRLIYFSYDVKMKEKGDIPEGYSVSREKKERFSLILESASTNQTSMYLCASLFPGPNQPQHFGDGTRLSIL.